This T cell receptor beta chain was found in a study of control samples from healthy donors and cancer patients. Generated by immunoSEQ multiplex PCR, the TCRdb table keeps only in-frame clones and is missing some. The sample has about 100,000 clones, about 88% seen once. V was clipped by 3 bases and J by 6 bases, with 12 bases between them. The CDR3 totals 14 residues. In germline, CDR1 is WNHNN, CDR2 SYGVQD (reference sequence). The sequencing input was blood. The sequence derives from a woman between 45 and 60 years old in good health. The chain recombines TRBV10-1 with TRBJ2-1; maybe TRBD1 (6 bases). The CDR3 reads CASSDQGRGNEQFF. The CDR3 DNA sequence: TGCGCCAGCAGTGACCAGGGGCGCGGCAATGAGCAGTTCTTC.